What follows are 18 T cell receptor beta chains derived from one specimen sequenced in a study of response to subunit inactivated influenza vaccine. One entry per CDR3 protein, called by TCRdb with MiXCR from the RT-PCR reads. The sample contains 650,000 to 850,000 distinct CDR3 sequences, approximately 13% of which appear only once. Specimen: PBMCs from blood, collected 14 days before vaccination. These receptors all stem from a man aged 50 to 60 who received an inactivated influenza vaccine.

This clonotype was counted between two and nine times. The J gene is TRBJ2-7, the V gene TRBV5-4; 9 nucleotides line up with TRBD2. The CDR3 length is 15 residues. The J segment lost 5 bases and the V segment lost 4 bases, leaving 10 bases of the junction unmatched. Looked up from germline, CDR1 is SGHNT and CDR2 is YYREEE (reference sequence). In DNA form, the CDR3 reads TGTGCCAGCAGCGGGGCGGGAGGGCCTATGCACGAGCAGTACTTC. Translated, it gives CASSGAGGPMHEQYF.

This clonotype has at least ten counts. This sequence joins TRBV12-3 or TRBV12-4 and TRBJ2-1; 13 bases align to TRBD2. The length of the CDR3 is 15 residues. The J segment lost 8 bases and the V segment lost 6 bases, leaving 7 bases of the junction unmatched. The CDR3 region is CASSIGTSGKDEQFF. The CDR3 region has the DNA TGTGCCAGCAGCATAGGGACTAGCGGGAAGGATGAGCAGTTCTTC.

This chain uses TRBV7-3 with TRBJ2-7; D not resolved. Between the trimmed V and J ends, which lost 5 bases and 6 bases, there was a span of 14 bases. Per germline, CDR1 SGHTA and CDR2 FQGTGA. The CDR3 sequence is 13 residues long. The chain's CDR3 is CASSQGNMGEQYF. The DNA for the CDR3 is TGTGCCAGCAGCCAAGGGAATATGGGCGAGCAGTACTTC.

This clonotype was recorded at least ten times. The J gene is TRBJ2-2, the V gene TRBV5-6; D gene uncertain. The germline V gene has CDR1 SGHDT and CDR2 YYEEEE. With 0 bases removed from V and 5 bases from J, the gap between germline ends came to 14 bases. This CDR3 has 16 amino acids. The CDR3 loop reads CASSLVSSVGTGELFF. In DNA, the CDR3 is TGTGCCAGCAGCTTGGTCTCCAGCGTCGGGACCGGGGAGCTGTTTTTT.

There are a few counts of this clonotype. The rearrangement joins TRBV20-1 to TRBJ2-7; D is uncertain. V shed 2 bases and J shed 3 bases, with 2 bases lying between them. Germline loops: CDR1 DFQATT, CDR2 SNEGSKA (reference sequence). The CDR3 covers 10 residues. This CDR3 is CSARRYEQYF. The CDR3 DNA reads TGCAGTGCTAGACGCTACGAGCAGTACTTC.

V gene TRBV9 combines with J gene TRBJ2-1; 13 bases map to TRBD2. This CDR3 spans 15 amino acids. CDR1 and CDR2 (germline): SGDLS, YYNGEE. V shed 2 bases, J shed 6 bases, and the junction held 2 bases outside the gene matches. The DNA of the CDR3 is TGTGCCAGCAGCGTCGGGACTAGCGGGGTCAATGAGCAGTTCTTC. As protein: CASSVGTSGVNEQFF.

This clonotype was found many times. The chain is built from TRBV24-1 and TRBJ2-1, with D uncertain. V was trimmed by 5 bases and J by 1 base, leaving 14 bases between them. In germline, CDR1 is KGHDR, CDR2 SFDVKD. The CDR3 extends over 16 amino acids. The CDR3: CATSGDVADSYNEQFF. For the CDR3, the DNA is TGTGCCACCAGTGGGGATGTGGCGGATTCCTACAATGAGCAGTTCTTC.

In its sample, this clonotype was seen a few times. The chain joins TRBV21-1 to TRBJ1-4; the tabulated D call, TRBD1, remains unverified against the DNA. TRBV21-1 is assigned pseudogene status. The CDR3 is 19 amino acids. In DNA form, the CDR3 reads TGTGCCAGCAGCAAATGTGGGACAGCGTCGTTCACAACTAATGAAAAACTGTTTTTT. Encoded protein: CASSKCGTASFTTNEKLFF.

The J gene is TRBJ2-2, the V gene TRBV5-1; D may be TRBD2 (5 bases). The CDR3 is made up of 15 amino acids. Germline loops: CDR1 SGHRS, CDR2 YFSETQ. V dropped 5 bases and J dropped 4 bases, with 15 bases sitting between them. CDR3 amino acids: CASSRTDSSTGELFF. CDR3 sequence (DNA): TGCGCCAGCAGTCGCACGGACTCTTCCACCGGGGAGCTGTTTTTT.

The chain carries TRBV7-9 and TRBJ2-2; possibly TRBD2 for D (5 bases). The ends were cut back, 8 bases at V and 2 bases at J, with 18 bases in the middle. The CDR3 length is 16 residues. Germline lookup yields CDR1 SEHNR and CDR2 FQNEAQ (reference sequence). As DNA, the CDR3 is TGTGCCAGCGGCACACCGGCCGGGGTAAACACCGGGGAGCTGTTTTTT. This gives the protein CASGTPAGVNTGELFF. The complete variable domain, with remaining parts taken from reference TRBV7-9 and TRBJ2-2, reads DTGVSQNPRHKITKRGQNVTFRCDPISEHNRLYWYRQTLGQGPEFLTYFQNEAQLEKSRLLSDRFSAERPKGSFSTLEIQRTEQGDSAMYLCASGTPAGVNTGELFFGEGSRLTVL.

This chain joins TRBV7-2 and TRBJ2-2; the D gene is possibly TRBD2 (6 bases). The CDR3 is made up of 15 amino acids. Germline CDR1 reads SGHTA; CDR2 reads FQGNSA. Trimming removed 1 base from V and 5 bases from J, with 11 bases in between. CDR3 sequence (DNA): TGTGCCAGCAGCTTAGAGGTGGCGGGGACCGGGGAGCTGTTTTTT. It codes for CASSLEVAGTGELFF. Looking up the rest from reference TRBV7-2 and TRBJ2-2 gives the full variable domain: GAGVSQSPSNKVTEKGKDVELRCDPISGHTALYWYRQSLGQGLEFLIYFQGNSAPDKSGLPSDRFSAERTGGSVSTLTIQRTQQEDSAVYLCASSLEVAGTGELFFGEGSRLTVL.

The chain uses TRBV19 and TRBJ2-4, with D unclear. CDR1 is LNHDA and CDR2 is SQIVND in the germline V gene (reference sequence). There are 15 residues in the CDR3. Trimming stripped 0 bases from V and 4 bases from J, with 10 bases between. The CDR3 nucleotides are TGTGCCAGTAGTATAGATCAAGGGTGGAAAAACATTCAGTACTTC. This encodes CASSIDQGWKNIQYF.

This CDR3 reads CASSLDGQSTDTQYF. Here the CDR3 DNA reads TGCGCCAGCAGCTTGGATGGACAGTCCACAGATACGCAGTATTTT. The chain is built from TRBV5-1 and TRBJ2-3; D perhaps matches TRBD1 (6 bases). The germline V gene has CDR1 SGHRS and CDR2 YFSETQ. Trimming stripped 0 bases from V and 2 bases from J, with 10 bases between. The CDR3 is 15 amino acids.

This clonotype has at least ten counts. V gene TRBV27 combines with J gene TRBJ2-1, with 10 bases matching TRBD2. Germline V gene data show CDR1 as MNHEY and CDR2 as SMNVEV (reference sequence). The ends lost 7 bases at V and 4 bases at J; junction bases unmatched: 7. The CDR3 is 15 amino acids. CDR3 residues: CASTSLAGGYNEQFF. CDR3 nucleotides: TGTGCCAGCACCTCATTAGCGGGGGGATACAATGAGCAGTTCTTC.

The rearrangement uses TRBV20-1 and TRBJ2-2; 8 bases fit TRBD2. Germline CDR1 reads DFQATT; CDR2 reads SNEGSKA (reference sequence). The CDR3 length is 14 residues. The CDR3 here is CSPMAGGSAGELFF. The CDR3 region has the DNA TGCAGCCCTATGGCGGGGGGCTCGGCAGGGGAGCTGTTTTTT.

This clonotype was counted a few times. The rearrangement joins TRBV11-2 to TRBJ2-1; D unclear. CDR3 length equals 15 residues. Trimming stripped 0 bases from V and 5 bases from J, with 11 bases between. The germline gives CDR1 SGHAT, CDR2 FQNNGV. This CDR3 reads CASSLEPDINNEQFF. In DNA form, the CDR3 reads TGTGCCAGCAGCTTAGAACCAGACATTAACAATGAGCAGTTCTTC.

The CDR3: CASTDRARAGGYEQYF. For the CDR3, the DNA is TGTGCCAGTACCGATCGTGCGAGGGCAGGGGGGTACGAGCAGTACTTC. V is TRBV19 and J is TRBJ2-7; weak D call: TRBD1 (7 bases). The CDR3 totals 16 residues. Deletions cut 7 bases from V and 4 bases from J, with 23 bases between. Germline V gene data show CDR1 as LNHDA and CDR2 as SQIVND (reference sequence). Full variable domain (remainder filled in from reference TRBV19 and TRBJ2-7): DGGITQSPKYLFRKEGQNVTLSCEQNLNHDAMYWYRQDPGQGLRLIYYSQIVNDFQKGDIAEGYSVSREKKESFPLTVTSAQKNPTAFYLCASTDRARAGGYEQYFGPGTRLTVT.

This clonotype has a handful of counts. The chain joins TRBV7-9 to TRBJ1-4; possible D gene TRBD1, 5 bases. The germline V and J ends were trimmed by 4 bases and 5 bases, with 11 bases remaining between them. This CDR3 contains 14 residues. Germline V lookup: CDR1 SEHNR, CDR2 FQNEAQ (reference sequence). The CDR3 DNA is TGTGCCAGCAGCTCCGGGACCCAAAATGAAAAACTGTTTTTT. Amino acids: CASSSGTQNEKLFF. The full variable domain, in which reference TRBV7-9 and TRBJ1-4 provide the parts outside the CDR3, is DTGVSQNPRHKITKRGQNVTFRCDPISEHNRLYWYRQTLGQGPEFLTYFQNEAQLEKSRLLSDRFSAERPKGSFSTLEIQRTEQGDSAMYLCASSSGTQNEKLFFGSGTQLSVL.